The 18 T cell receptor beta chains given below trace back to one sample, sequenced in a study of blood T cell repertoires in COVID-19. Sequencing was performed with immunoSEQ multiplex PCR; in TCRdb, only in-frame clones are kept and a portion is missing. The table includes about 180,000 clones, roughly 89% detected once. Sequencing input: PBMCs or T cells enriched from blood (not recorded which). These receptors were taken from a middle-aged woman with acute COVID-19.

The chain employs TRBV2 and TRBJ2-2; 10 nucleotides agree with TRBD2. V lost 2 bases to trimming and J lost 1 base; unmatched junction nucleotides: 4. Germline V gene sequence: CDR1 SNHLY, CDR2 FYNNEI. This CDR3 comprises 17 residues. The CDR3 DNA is TGTGCCAGCAGTGAATGGGGACTAGCGCAGAACACCGGGGAGCTGTTTTTT. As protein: CASSEWGLAQNTGELFF.

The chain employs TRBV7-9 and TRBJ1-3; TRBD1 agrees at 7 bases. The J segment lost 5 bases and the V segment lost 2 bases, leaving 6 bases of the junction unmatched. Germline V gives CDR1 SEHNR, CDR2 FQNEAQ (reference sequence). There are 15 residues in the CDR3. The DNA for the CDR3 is TGTGCCAGCAGCTTACCGGGACAGATCCGAAACACCATATATTTT. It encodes CASSLPGQIRNTIYF.

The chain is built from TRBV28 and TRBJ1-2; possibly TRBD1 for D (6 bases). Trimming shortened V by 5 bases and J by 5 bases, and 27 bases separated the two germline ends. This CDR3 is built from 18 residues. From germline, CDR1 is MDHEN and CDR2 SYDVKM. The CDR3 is CASSPRQDRIALLYGYTF. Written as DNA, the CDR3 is TGTGCCAGCAGTCCAAGACAAGACAGGATAGCACTCCTATATGGCTACACCTTC.

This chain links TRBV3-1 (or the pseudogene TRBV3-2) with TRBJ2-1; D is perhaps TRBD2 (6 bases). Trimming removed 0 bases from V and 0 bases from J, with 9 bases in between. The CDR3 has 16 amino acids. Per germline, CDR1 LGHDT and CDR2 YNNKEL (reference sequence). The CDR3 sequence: CASSQESSGSYNEQFF. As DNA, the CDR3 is TGTGCCAGCAGCCAAGAAAGTAGCGGCTCCTACAATGAGCAGTTCTTC.

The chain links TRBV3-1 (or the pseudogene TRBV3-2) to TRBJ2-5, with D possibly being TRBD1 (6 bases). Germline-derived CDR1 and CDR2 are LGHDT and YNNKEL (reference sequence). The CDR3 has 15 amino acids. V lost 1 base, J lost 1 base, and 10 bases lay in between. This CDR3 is CASSQVRDTQETQYF. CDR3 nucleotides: TGTGCCAGCAGCCAAGTGAGGGACACCCAAGAGACCCAGTACTTC.

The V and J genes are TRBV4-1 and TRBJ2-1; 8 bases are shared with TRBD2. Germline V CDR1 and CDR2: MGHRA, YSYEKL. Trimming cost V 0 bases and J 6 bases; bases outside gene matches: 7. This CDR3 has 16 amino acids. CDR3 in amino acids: CASSQDRAGVRNEQFF. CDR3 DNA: TGCGCCAGCAGCCAAGATAGAGCGGGAGTACGCAATGAGCAGTTCTTC.

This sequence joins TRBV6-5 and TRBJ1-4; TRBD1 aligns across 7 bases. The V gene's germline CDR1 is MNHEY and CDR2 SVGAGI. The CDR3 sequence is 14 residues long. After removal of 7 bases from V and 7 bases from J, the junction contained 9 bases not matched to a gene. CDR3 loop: CASTRQGRSEKLFF. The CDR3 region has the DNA TGTGCCAGCACTAGACAGGGAAGGTCTGAAAAACTGTTTTTT.

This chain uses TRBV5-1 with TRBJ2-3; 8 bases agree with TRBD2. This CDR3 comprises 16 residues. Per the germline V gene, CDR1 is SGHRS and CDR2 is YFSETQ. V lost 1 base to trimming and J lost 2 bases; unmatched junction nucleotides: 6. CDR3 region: CASSLSGGGYTDTQYF. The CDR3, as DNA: TGCGCCAGCAGCTTGAGTGGCGGGGGGTACACAGATACGCAGTATTTT.

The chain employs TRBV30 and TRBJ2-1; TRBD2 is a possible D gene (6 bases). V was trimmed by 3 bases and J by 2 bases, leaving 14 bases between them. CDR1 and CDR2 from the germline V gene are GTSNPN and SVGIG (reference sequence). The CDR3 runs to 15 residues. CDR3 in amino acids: CAWSGGVDTYNEQFF. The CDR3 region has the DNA TGTGCCTGGAGCGGGGGAGTGGATACCTACAATGAGCAGTTCTTC.

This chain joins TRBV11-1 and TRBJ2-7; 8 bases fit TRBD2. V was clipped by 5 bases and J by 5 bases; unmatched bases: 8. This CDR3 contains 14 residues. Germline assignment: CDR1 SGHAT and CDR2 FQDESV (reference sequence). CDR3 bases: TGTGCCAGCAGCGTTCGGGGACTAGAGGACGAGCAGTACTTC. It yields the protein CASSVRGLEDEQYF.

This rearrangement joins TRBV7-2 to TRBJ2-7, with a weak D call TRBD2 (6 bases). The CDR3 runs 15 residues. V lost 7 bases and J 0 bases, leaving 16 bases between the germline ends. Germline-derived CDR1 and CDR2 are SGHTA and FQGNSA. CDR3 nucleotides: TGTGCCAGCACCCTCGGGACGGGGGTCTCCTACGAGCAGTACTTC. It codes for CASTLGTGVSYEQYF.

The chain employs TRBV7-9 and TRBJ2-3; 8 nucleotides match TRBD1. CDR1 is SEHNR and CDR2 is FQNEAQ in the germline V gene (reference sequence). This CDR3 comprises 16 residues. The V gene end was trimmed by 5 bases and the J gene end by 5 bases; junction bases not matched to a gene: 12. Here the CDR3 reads CASSRNSGGAEDTQYF. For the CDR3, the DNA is TGTGCCAGCAGCCGAAACTCAGGGGGCGCGGAAGATACGCAGTATTTT.

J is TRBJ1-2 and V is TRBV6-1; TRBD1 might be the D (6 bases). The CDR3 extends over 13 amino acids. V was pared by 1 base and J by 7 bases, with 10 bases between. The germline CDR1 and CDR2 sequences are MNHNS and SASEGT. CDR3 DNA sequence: TGTGCCAGCAGTGAAGGACAGGCGGTTGGCTACACCTTC. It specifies CASSEGQAVGYTF.

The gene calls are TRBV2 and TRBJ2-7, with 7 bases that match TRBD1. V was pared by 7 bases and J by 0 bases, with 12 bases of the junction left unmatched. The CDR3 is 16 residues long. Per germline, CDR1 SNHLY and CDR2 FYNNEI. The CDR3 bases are TGTGCCAGCACCAGAGCACCGACAGGGAGCTCCTACGAGCAGTACTTC. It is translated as CASTRAPTGSSYEQYF. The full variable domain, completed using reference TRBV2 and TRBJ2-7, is EPEVTQTPSHQVTQMGQEVILRCVPISNHLYFYWYRQILGQKVEFLVSFYNNEISEKSEIFDDQFSVERPDGSNFTLKIRSTKLEDSAMYFCASTRAPTGSSYEQYFGPGTRLTVT.

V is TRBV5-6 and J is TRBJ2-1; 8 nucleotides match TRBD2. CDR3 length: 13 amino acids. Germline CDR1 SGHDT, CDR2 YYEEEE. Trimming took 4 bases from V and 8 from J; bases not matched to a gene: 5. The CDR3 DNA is TGTGCCAGCAGCCCGGCCGGGGGGGATGAGCAGTTCTTC. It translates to CASSPAGGDEQFF. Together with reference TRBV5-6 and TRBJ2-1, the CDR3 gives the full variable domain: DAGVTQSPTHLIKTRGQQVTLRCSPKSGHDTVSWYQQALGQGPQFIFQYYEEEERQRGNFPDRFSGHQFPNYSSELNVNALLLGDSALYLCASSPAGGDEQFFGPGTRLTVL.

The CDR3: CASSQDLRDRGRGTQYF. For the CDR3, the DNA is TGTGCCAGCAGCCAAGATCTCAGGGACAGGGGCCGCGGGACCCAGTACTTC. The chain uses TRBV3-1 (or the pseudogene TRBV3-2) and TRBJ2-5, with 10 bases matching TRBD1. CDR3 length: 17 residues. Trimming took 0 bases from V and 7 from J; bases not matched to a gene: 11. Germline lookup yields CDR1 LGHDT and CDR2 YNNKEL (reference sequence).

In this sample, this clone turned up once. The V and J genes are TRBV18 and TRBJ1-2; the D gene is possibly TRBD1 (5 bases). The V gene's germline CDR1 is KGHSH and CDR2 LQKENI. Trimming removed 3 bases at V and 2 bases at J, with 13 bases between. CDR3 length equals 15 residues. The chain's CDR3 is CASSPAGPGNYGYTF. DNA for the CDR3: TGTGCCAGCTCACCGGCAGGGCCTGGGAACTATGGCTACACCTTC.

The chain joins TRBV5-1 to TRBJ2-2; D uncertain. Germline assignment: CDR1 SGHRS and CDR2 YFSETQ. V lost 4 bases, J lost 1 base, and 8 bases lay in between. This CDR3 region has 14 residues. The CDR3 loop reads CASSPRQNTGELFF. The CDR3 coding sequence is TGCGCCAGCAGCCCTCGACAGAACACCGGGGAGCTGTTTTTT.